This T cell receptor beta chain was sequenced for a study of monozygotic twins with inflammatory bowel disease. As for this clonotype: Its antigen is as yet unknown.

Study conclusions and caveats: Patient repertoires may carry noise from differing immunosuppressive treatments. No separation of different T cell subtypes was possible.

TCRalpha and TCRbeta cDNA went through two nested PCRs of approximately 16 and 10 cycles. TCRdb re-called the 5' RACE reads; every CDR3 protein appears as one record, without DNA. The table gives some 150,000 distinct CDR3 sequences; the top ten clones make up roughly 2.6% of it. Total RNA from whole blood was isolated with no T cell sorting. The source material was blood. The TCR sequence derives from a human donor with ulcerative colitis or Crohn's disease, or a healthy co-twin of an affected twin (not recorded which).

The CDR3 region is CASRWGQGAGEQFF. The chain carries TRBV3-1 and TRBJ2-1; TCRdb reports TRBD1, a call that lacks DNA to check it against. In germline, CDR1 is LGHDT, CDR2 YNNKEL (reference sequence). The CDR3 loop spans 14 amino acids.